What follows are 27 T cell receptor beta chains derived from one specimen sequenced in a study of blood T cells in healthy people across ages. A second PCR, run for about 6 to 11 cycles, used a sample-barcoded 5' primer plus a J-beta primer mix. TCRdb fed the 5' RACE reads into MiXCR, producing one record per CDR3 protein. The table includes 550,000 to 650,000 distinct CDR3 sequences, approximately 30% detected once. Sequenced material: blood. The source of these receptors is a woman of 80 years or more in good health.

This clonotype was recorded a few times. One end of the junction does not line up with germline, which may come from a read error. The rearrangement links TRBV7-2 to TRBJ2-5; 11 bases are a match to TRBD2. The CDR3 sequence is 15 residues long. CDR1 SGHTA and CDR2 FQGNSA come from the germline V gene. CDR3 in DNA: TGTGCCGGCAGCAGACTAGCGGGGCCTGGGGAGACCCAGTACTTC. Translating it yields CAGSRLAGPGETQYF.

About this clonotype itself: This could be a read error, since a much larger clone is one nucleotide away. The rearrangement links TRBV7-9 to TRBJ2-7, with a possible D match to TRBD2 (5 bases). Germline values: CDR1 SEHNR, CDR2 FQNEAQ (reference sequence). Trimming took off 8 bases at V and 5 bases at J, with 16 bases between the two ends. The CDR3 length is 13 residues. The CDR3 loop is CASAPSGNDEQYF. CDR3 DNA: TGTGCCAGCGCTCCATCGGGGAACGACGAGCAGTACTTC. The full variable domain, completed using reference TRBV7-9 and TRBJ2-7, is DTGVSQNPRHKITKRGQNVTFRCDPISEHNRLYWYRQTLGQGPEFLTYFQNEAQLEKSRLLSDRFSAERPKGSFSTLEIQRTEQGDSAMYLCASAPSGNDEQYFGPGTRLTVT.

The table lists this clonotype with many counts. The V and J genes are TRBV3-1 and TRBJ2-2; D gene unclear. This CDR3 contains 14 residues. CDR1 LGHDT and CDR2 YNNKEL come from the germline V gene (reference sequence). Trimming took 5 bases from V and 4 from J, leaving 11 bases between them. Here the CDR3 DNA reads TGTGCCAGCAGCACACTGTCGGGCACCGGGGAGCTGTTTTTT. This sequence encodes CASSTLSGTGELFF.

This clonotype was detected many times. The CDR3 sequence is CASRPGRDRGTDTQYF. In DNA form, the CDR3 reads TGTGCCAGCAGGCCCGGTCGGGACAGGGGAACAGATACGCAGTATTTT. The chain couples TRBV2 to TRBJ2-3; TRBD1 aligns across 10 bases. Germline trimming cut 6 bases from V and 3 bases from J; bases unmatched to any gene: 9. Germline-derived CDR1 and CDR2 are SNHLY and FYNNEI. The length of the CDR3 is 16 residues.

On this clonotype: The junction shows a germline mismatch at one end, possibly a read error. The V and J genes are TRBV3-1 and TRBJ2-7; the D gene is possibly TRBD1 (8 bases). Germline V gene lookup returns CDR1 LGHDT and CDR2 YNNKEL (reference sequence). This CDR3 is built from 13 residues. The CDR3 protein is CASSQRQGRDWTF. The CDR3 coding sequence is TGTGCCAGCAGCCAGAGACAGGGGAGGGATTGGACATTC.

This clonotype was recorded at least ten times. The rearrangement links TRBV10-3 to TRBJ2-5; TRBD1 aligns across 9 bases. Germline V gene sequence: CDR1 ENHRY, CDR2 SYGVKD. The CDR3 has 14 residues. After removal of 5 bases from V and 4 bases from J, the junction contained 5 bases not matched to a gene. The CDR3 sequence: CAISKMDRGETQYF. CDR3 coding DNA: TGTGCCATCAGTAAAATGGACAGGGGAGAGACCCAGTACTTC.

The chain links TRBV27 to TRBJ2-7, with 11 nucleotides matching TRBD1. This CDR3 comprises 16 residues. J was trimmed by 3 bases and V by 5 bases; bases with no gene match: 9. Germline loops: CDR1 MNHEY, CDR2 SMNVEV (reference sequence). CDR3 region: CASSPFLGQGVYEQYF. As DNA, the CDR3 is TGTGCCAGCAGTCCCTTTCTGGGACAGGGGGTCTACGAGCAGTACTTC.

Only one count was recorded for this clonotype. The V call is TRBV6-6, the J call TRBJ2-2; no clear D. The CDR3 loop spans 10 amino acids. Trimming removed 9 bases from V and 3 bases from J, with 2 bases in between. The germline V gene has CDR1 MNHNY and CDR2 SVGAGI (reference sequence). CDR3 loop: CASYTGELFF. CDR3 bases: TGTGCCAGTTACACCGGGGAGCTGTTTTTT.

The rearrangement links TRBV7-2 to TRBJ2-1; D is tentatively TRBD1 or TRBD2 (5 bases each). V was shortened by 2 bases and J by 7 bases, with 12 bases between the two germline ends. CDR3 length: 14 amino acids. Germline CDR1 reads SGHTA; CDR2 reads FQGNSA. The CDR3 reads CASSLMRGSNEQFF. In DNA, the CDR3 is TGTGCCAGCAGCTTAATGAGGGGTAGTAATGAGCAGTTCTTC.

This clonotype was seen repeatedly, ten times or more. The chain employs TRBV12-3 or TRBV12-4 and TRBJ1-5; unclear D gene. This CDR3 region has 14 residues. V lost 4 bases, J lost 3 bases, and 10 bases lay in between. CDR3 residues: CASSWVRTNQPQHF. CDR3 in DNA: TGTGCCAGCAGTTGGGTACGGACCAATCAGCCCCAGCATTTT.

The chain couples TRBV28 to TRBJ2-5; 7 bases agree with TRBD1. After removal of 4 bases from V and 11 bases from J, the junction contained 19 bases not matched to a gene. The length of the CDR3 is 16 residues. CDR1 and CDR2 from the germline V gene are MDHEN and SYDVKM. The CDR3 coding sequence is TGTGCCAGCAGTTCCGCCGGGGACAGTCTTTACAATGAGCAGTACTTC. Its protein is CASSSAGDSLYNEQYF.

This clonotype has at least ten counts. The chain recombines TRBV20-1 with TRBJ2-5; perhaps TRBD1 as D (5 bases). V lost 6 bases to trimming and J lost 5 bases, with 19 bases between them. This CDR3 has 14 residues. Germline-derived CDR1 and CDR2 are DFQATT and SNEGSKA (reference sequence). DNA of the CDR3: TGCAGTGCGGGCCAGGGTATGGGGCTGGAGACCCAGTACTTC. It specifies CSAGQGMGLETQYF.

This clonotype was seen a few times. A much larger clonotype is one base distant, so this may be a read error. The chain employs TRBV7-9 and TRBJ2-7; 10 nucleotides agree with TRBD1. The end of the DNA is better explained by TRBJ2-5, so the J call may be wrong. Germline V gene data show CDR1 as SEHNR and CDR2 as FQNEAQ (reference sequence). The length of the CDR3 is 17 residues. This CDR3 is CASSRRFGQGVQGTQYF. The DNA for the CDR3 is TGTGCCAGCAGTCGTCGCTTCGGACAGGGGGTTCAAGGGACCCAGTACTTC.

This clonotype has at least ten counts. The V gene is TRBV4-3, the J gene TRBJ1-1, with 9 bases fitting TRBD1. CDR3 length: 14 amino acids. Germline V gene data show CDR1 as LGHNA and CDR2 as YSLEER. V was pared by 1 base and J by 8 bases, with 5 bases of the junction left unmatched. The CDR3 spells CASSQVDRGREAFF. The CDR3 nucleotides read TGCGCCAGCAGCCAAGTGGACAGGGGCCGAGAAGCTTTCTTT.

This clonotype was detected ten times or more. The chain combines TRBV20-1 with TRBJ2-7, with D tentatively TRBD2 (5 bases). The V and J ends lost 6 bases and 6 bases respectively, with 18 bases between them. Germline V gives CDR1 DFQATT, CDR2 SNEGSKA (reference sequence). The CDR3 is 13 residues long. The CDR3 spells CSAALPGRGEQYF. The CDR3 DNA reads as TGCAGTGCCGCCCTTCCAGGTCGGGGCGAGCAGTACTTC.

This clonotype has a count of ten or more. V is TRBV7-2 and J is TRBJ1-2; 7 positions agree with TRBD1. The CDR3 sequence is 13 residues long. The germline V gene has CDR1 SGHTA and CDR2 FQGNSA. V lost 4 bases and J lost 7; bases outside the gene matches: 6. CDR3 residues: CASSYGTDGGYTF. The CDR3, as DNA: TGTGCCAGCAGCTATGGGACAGATGGTGGCTACACCTTC.

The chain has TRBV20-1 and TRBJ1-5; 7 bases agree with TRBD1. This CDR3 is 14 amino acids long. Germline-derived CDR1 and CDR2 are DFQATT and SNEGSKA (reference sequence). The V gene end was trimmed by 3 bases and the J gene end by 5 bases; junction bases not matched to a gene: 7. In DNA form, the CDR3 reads TGCAGTGCTAGTCCAGGGGGGGGCGATCAGCCCCAGCATTTT. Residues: CSASPGGGDQPQHF.

In nucleotides, the CDR3 is TGTGCCAGCAGTTTAGGAGTGAGAGCAGATGTGGAATATTTT. It yields the protein CASSLGVRADVEYF. This chain uses TRBV12-3 or TRBV12-4 with TRBJ2-3; no clear D. The CDR3 is 14 residues long. Trimming removed 1 base from V and 15 bases from J, with 20 bases in between.

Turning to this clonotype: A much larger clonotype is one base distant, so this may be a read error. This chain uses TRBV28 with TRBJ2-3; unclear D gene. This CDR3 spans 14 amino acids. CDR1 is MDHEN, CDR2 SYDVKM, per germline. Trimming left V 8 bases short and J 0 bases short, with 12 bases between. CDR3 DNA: TGTGCCAGCTGTTGGTCCAGGAGCACAGATACGCAGTATTTT. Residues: CASCWSRSTDTQYF.

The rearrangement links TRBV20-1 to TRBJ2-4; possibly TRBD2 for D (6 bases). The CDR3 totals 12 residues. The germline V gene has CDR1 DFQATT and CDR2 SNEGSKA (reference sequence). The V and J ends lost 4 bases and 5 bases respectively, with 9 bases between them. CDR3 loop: CSATDYENIQYF. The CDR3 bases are TGCAGTGCTACGGACTACGAAAACATTCAGTACTTC.

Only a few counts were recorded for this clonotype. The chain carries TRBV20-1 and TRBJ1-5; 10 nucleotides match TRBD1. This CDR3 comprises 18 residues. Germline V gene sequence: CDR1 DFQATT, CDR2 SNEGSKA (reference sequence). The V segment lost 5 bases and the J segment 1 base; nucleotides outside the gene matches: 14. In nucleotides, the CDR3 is TGCAGTGCTCTTTCCCCGGGACAGGGGCTAGGAAGCAATCAGCCCCAGCATTTT. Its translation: CSALSPGQGLGSNQPQHF.

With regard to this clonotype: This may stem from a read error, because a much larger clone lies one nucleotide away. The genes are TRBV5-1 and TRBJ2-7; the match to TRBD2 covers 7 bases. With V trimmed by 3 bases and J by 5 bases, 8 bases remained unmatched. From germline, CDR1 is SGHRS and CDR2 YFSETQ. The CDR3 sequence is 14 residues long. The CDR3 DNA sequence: TGCGCCAGCAGCTGGGGCTTGGGGGGGGACGAGCAGTACTTC. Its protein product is CASSWGLGGDEQYF.

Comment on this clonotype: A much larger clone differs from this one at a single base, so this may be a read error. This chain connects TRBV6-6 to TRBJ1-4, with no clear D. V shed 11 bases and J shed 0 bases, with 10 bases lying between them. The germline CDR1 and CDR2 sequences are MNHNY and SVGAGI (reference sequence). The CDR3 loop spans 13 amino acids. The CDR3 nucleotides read TGTGCCGGCATGGCTGCAACTAATGAAAAACTGTTTTTT. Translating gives CAGMAATNEKLFF.

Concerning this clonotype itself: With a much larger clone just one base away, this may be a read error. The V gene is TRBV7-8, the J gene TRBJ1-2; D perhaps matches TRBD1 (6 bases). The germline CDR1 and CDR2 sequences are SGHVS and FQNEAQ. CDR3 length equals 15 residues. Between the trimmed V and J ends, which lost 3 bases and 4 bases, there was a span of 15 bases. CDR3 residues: CASSFFTDSRYGYTF. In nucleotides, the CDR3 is TGTGCCAGCAGCTTCTTTACGGACAGTCGCTATGGCTACACCTTC.

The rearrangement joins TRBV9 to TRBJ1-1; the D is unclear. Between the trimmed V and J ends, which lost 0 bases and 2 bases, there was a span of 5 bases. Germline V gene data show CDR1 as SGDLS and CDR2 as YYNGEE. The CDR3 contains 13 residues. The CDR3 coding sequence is TGTGCCAGCAGCGTAGGTTTCAACACTGAAGCTTTCTTT. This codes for CASSVGFNTEAFF.

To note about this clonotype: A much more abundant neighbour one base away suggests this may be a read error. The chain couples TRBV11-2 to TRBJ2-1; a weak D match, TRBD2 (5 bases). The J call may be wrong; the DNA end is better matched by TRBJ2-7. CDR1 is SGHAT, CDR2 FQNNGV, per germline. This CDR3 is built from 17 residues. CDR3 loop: CASSAGSGQSSYNEQYF. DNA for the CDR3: TGTGCCAGCAGCGCAGGCAGCGGCCAGAGCTCCTACAATGAGCAGTACTTC.

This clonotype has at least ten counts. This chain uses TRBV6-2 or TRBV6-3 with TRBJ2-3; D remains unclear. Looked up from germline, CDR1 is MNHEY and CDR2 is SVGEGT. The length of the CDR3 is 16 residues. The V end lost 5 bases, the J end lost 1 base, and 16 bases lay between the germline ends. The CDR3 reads CASSLSGRPGTDTQYF. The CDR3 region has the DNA TGTGCCAGCAGTCTATCTGGGCGCCCAGGCACAGATACGCAGTATTTT.